These T cell receptor beta chains were read from a single sample in a study of OX40 agonist ivuxolimab in advanced cancers. The protocol was immunoSEQ multiplex PCR, while the TCRdb copy is restricted to in-frame clones and leaves out a portion. The repertoire has 60,000 to 80,000 clones, approximately 80% of them found once; the top ten carry about 1%. The sample consisted of CD4+ or CD8+ T cells sorted from blood, taken in a trial of the OX40 agonist ivuxolimab. The receptor set was obtained from an adult with an advanced solid tumor such as melanoma, head and neck, liver or kidney cancer. The CDR3 runs from the conserved cysteine through the conserved F or W.

V,J,CDR3
TRBV6-5,TRBJ1-1,CASFPTGATEAFF
TRBV5-1,TRBJ2-5,CASSTTGSEGTQYF
TRBV7-2,TRBJ1-1,CASKSGGSEAFF
TRBV7-2,TRBJ1-1,CASSFQSGTANTEAFF
TRBV6-5,TRBJ1-6,CAPRRMGSYNSPLHF
TRBV7-2,TRBJ2-1,CASSLVSGHYNEQFF
TRBV11-1,TRBJ2-2,CASSYHWANGELFF
TRBV5-6,TRBJ2-7,CASSRSVGGYEQYF
TRBV18,TRBJ2-3,CASSPGLTDTQYF
TRBV9,TRBJ2-2,CASRRDRGSGELFF
TRBV7-2,TRBJ1-2,CASSLSNYGYTF
TRBV7-2,TRBJ2-3,CASSLGVPAQEF
TRBV6-1,TRBJ2-2,CASSLWTGELFF
TRBV13,TRBJ2-1,CASSLLANEQFF
TRBV4-2,TRBJ1-1,CASSRDRREAFF
TRBV19,TRBJ1-2,CASSPGGAGYTF
TRBV5-1,TRBJ2-2,CASSLVPGNTGELFF
TRBV11-2,TRBJ2-7,CASSSGTHSYEQYF
TRBV6-5,TRBJ1-6,CASSYWVGAQTPLHF
TRBV7-9,TRBJ1-1,CASSPGYTEAFF
TRBV11-3,TRBJ1-1,CASSRGSGTEAFF
TRBV5-4,TRBJ2-7,CASSGGPGPYEQYF
TRBV4-1,TRBJ2-3,CASSQEGGPGLSTDTQYF
TRBV7-2,TRBJ1-1,CASSLDDGRRNTEAFF
TRBV5-4,TRBJ2-1,CASSPRDRGYNEQFF
TRBV6-1,TRBJ1-5,CASSETGRIEPQHF
TRBV28,TRBJ2-3,CASSLGLSSGATDTQYF
TRBV4-3,TRBJ1-4,CASSQEVGGPVELFF
TRBV9,TRBJ2-3,CASSAVGSGGTDTQYF
TRBV12-2,TRBJ1-5,CASRTPGDGNQPQHF
TRBV7-2,TRBJ1-3,CASSLLPGLLSGNTIYF
TRBV15,TRBJ2-2,CATSRELLNTGELFF
TRBV7-9,TRBJ1-1,CASSPGTPVFF
TRBV6-6,TRBJ1-2,CASSYPTGNGYTF
TRBV6-4,TRBJ1-4,CASSERDRGRGEKLFF
TRBV19,TRBJ1-5,CASQDQGVRSNQPQHF
TRBV4-3,TRBJ1-4,CASSQGVRGVGEKLFF
TRBV5-4,TRBJ2-5,CASSPNSGPQETQYF
TRBV6-1,TRBJ1-3,CASRGQGRNTIYF
TRBV10-3,TRBJ1-3,CAIRSDDSGNTIYF
TRBV15,TRBJ2-1,CATSTGQSSYNEQFF
TRBV19,TRBJ1-2,CASSIVSAGGAYGYTF
TRBV19,TRBJ2-1,CASSRGGSAIDEQFF
TRBV6-1,TRBJ1-2,CASRDRQGKPGYTF
TRBV7-2,TRBJ2-7,CASSPGYEQYF
TRBV5-1,TRBJ2-2,CASTREGPNTGELFF
TRBV7-9,TRBJ1-1,CASSPTGNSEAFF
TRBV5-5,TRBJ2-3,CASSPRGGLSTDTQYF
TRBV5-4,TRBJ1-2,CASSHDRLYGYTF
TRBV18,TRBJ2-5,CASSTYQETQYF
TRBV18,TRBJ1-1,CASSPKFGGGTEAFF
TRBV12-5,TRBJ1-5,CASGLYSGSLQPQHF
TRBV12-5,TRBJ2-1,CASDEGGTYNEQFF